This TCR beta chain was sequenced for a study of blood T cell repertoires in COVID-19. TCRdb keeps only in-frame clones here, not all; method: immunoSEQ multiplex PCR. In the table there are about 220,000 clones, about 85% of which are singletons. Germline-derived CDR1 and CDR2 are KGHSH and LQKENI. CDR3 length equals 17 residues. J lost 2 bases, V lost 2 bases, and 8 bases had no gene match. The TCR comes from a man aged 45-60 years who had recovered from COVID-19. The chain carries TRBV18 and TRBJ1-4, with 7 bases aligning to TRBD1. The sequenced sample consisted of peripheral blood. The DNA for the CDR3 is TGTGCCAGCTCACCAACAGGGGTGGTGTTTACTAATGAAAAACTGTTTTTT. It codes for CASSPTGVVFTNEKLFF.